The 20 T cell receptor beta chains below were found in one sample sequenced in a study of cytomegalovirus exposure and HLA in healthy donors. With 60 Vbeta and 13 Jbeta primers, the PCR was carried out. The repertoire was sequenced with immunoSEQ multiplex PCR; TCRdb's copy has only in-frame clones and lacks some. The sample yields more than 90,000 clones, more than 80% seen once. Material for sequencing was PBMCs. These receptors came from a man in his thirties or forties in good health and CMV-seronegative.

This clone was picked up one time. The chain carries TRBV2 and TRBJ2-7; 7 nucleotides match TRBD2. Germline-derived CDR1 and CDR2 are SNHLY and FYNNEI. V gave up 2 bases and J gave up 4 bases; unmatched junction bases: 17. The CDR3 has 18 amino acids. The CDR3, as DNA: TGTGCCAGCAGTGAACTATCAGTTCGGGGGGAGATAGTTTACGAGCAGTACTTC. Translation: CASSELSVRGEIVYEQYF.

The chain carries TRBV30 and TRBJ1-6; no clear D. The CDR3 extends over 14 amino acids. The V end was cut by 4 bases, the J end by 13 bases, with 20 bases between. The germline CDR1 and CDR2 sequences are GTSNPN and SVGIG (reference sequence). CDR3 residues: CAWKLGPLVGPLHF. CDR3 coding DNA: TGTGCCTGGAAACTAGGACCCCTTGTAGGTCCCCTCCACTTT. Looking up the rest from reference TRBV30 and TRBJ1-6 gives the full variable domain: SQTIHQWPATLVQPVGSPLSLECTVEGTSNPNLYWYRQAAGRGLQLLFYSVGIGQISSEVPQNLSASRPQDRQFILSSKKLLLSDSGFYLCAWKLGPLVGPLHFGNGTRLTVT.

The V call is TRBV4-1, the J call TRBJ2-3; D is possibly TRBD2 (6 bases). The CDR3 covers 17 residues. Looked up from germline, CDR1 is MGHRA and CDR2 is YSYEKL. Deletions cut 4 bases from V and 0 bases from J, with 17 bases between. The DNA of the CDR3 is TGCGCCAGCAGCCTCCCGGCGGGATCCCGGAGCACAGATACGCAGTATTTT. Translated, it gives CASSLPAGSRSTDTQYF.

The DNA of the CDR3 is TGTGCCAGCAGCTCAATACTGACAGGACAGGCTAATGAAAAACTGTTTTTT. This translates into CASSSILTGQANEKLFF. The gene calls are TRBV5-6 and TRBJ1-4; TRBD1 agrees at 7 bases. Trimming at V came to 3 bases and at J to 3 bases, leaving 11 bases not matched to a gene. This CDR3 has 17 residues. Germline loops: CDR1 SGHDT, CDR2 YYEEEE.

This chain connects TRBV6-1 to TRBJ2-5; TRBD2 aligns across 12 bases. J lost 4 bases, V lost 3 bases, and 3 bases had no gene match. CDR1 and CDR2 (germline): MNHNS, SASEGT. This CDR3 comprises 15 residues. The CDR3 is CASSDSSGGAETQYF. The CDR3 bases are TGTGCCAGCAGTGACTCTAGCGGGGGGGCAGAGACCCAGTACTTC.

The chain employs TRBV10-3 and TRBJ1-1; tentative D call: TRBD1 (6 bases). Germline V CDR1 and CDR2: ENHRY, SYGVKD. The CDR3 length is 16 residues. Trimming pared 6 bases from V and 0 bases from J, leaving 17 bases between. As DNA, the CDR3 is TGTGCCATCAGCCCGACAGGTTCCTCCATGAACACTGAAGCTTTCTTT. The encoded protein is CAISPTGSSMNTEAFF.

CDR3: CASSETGRMDTQYF. The CDR3 nucleotides read TGTGCCAGCAGTGAGACAGGGAGGATGGATACGCAGTATTTT. This rearrangement joins TRBV25-1 to TRBJ2-3, with D possibly TRBD1 on 7 matching bases. Germline values: CDR1 MGHDK, CDR2 SYGVNS. The V end was cut by 3 bases, the J end by 6 bases, with 13 bases between. The CDR3 totals 14 residues.

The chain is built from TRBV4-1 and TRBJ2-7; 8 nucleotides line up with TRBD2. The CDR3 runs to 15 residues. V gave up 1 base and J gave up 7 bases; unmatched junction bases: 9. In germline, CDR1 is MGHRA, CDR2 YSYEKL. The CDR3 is CASSQAPGGAKEQYF. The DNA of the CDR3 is TGCGCCAGCAGCCAAGCCCCGGGGGGGGCTAAAGAGCAGTACTTC.

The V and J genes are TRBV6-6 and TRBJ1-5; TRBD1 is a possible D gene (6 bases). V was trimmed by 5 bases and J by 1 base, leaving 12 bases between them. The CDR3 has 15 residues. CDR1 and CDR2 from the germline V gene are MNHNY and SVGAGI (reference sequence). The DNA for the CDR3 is TGTGCCAGCAGTCTACAGGGCGGGAGCAATCAGCCCCAGCATTTT. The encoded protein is CASSLQGGSNQPQHF.

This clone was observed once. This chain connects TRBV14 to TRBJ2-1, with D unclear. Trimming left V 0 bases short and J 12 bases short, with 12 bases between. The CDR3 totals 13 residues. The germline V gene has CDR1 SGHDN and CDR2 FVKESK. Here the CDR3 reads CASSQEKRSRQFF. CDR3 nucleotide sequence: TGTGCCAGCAGCCAAGAGAAGAGGAGTCGGCAGTTCTTC.

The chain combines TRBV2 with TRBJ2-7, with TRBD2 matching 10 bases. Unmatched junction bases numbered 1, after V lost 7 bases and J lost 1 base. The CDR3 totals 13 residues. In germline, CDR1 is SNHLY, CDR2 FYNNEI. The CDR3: CASILAGSYEQYF. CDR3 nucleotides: TGTGCCAGCATACTAGCGGGGTCCTACGAGCAGTACTTC.

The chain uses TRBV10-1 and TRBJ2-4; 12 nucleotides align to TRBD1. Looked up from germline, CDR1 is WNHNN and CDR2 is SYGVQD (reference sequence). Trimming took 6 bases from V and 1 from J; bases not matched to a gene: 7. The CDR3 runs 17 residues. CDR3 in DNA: TGCGCCAGCAGGCGGGACAGGGGGCATCGGGCCAAAAACATTCAGTACTTC. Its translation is CASRRDRGHRAKNIQYF.

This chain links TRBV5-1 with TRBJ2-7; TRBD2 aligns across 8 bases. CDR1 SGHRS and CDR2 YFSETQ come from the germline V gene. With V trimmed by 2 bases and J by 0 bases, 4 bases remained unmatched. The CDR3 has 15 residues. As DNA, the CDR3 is TGCGCCAGCAGCTTAAGCGGGGGACCCTCCTACGAGCAGTACTTC. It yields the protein CASSLSGGPSYEQYF.

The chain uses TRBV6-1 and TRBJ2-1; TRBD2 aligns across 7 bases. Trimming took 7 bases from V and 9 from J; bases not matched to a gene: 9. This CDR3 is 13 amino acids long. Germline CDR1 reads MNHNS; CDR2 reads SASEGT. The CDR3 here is CASTMGGALEQFF. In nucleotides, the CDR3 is TGTGCCAGCACCATGGGAGGGGCGCTTGAGCAGTTCTTC.

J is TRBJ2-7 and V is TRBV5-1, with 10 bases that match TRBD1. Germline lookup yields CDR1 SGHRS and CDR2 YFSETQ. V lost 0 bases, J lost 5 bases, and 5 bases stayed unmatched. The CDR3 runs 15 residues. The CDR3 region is CASSLGQGAGDEQYF. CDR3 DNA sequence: TGCGCCAGCAGCTTGGGACAGGGGGCAGGAGACGAGCAGTACTTC. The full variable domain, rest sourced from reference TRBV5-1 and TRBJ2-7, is KAGVTQTPRYLIKTRGQQVTLSCSPISGHRSVSWYQQTPGQGLQFLFEYFSETQRNKGNFPGRFSGRQFSNSRSEMNVSTLELGDSALYLCASSLGQGAGDEQYFGPGTRLTVT.

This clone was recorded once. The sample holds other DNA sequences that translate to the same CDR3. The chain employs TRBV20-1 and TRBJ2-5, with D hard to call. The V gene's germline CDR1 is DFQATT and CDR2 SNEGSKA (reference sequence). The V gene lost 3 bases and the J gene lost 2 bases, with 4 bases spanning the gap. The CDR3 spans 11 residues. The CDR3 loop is CSASSQETQYF. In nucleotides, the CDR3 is TGCAGTGCTAGTAGTCAAGAGACCCAGTACTTC.

CDR3 amino acids: CASSLLQGVQETQYF. In DNA form, the CDR3 reads TGCGCCAGCAGCTTATTACAGGGCGTACAAGAGACCCAGTACTTC. The gene calls are TRBV5-1 and TRBJ2-5; a weak D match, TRBD1 (6 bases). The CDR3 totals 15 residues. Germline CDR1 reads SGHRS; CDR2 reads YFSETQ. The V end was cut by 2 bases, the J end by 2 bases, with 13 bases between.

DNA for the CDR3: TGTGCCTGGAGTGTAGAGGGACTAGCGGGAGTTAATGAGCAGTTCTTC. Its translation: CAWSVEGLAGVNEQFF. V is TRBV30 and J is TRBJ2-1, with 14 bases matching TRBD2. The J segment lost 7 bases and the V segment lost 0 bases, leaving 5 bases of the junction unmatched. The CDR3 spans 16 residues. Looked up from germline, CDR1 is GTSNPN and CDR2 is SVGIG (reference sequence). Complete variable domain (other parts from reference TRBV30 and TRBJ2-1): SQTIHQWPATLVQPVGSPLSLECTVEGTSNPNLYWYRQAAGRGLQLLFYSVGIGQISSEVPQNLSASRPQDRQFILSSKKLLLSDSGFYLCAWSVEGLAGVNEQFFGPGTRLTVL.

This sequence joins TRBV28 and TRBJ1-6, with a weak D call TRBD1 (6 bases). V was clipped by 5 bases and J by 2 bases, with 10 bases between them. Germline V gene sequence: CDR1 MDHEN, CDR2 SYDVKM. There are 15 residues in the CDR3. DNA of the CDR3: TGTGCCAGCAGTCCGGGGGGCCCCTATAATTCACCCCTCCACTTT. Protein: CASSPGGPYNSPLHF.

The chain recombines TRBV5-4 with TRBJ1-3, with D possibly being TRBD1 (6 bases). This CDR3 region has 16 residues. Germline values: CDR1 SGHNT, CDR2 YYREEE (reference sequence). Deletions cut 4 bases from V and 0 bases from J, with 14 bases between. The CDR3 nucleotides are TGTGCCAGCAGCCCTGAAAGGGGGGGCTCTGGAAACACCATATATTTT. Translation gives CASSPERGGSGNTIYF.